The 25 T cell receptor beta chains given below trace back to one sample, sequenced in a study of blood T cells in healthy people across ages. Through a sample-barcoded 5' primer and a J-beta primer mix, a second PCR was run for roughly 7 to 11 cycles. MiXCR, run by TCRdb on the 5' RACE reads, gives a single entry per CDR3 protein. The sample lists some 940,000 distinct CDR3 sequences; about 28% were seen once. The same data also contributed to another study, on T cells of mothers and their children.

The sample was blood. The receptors stem from a woman in her thirties or forties in good health.

The chain joins TRBV20-1 to TRBJ1-5; D is possibly TRBD1 (6 bases). V lost 3 bases to trimming and J lost 5 bases, with 14 bases between them. Looked up from germline, CDR1 is DFQATT and CDR2 is SNEGSKA (reference sequence). The CDR3 length is 14 residues. CDR3 DNA sequence: TGCAGTGCTAGGGGGGGGCCTGCAGATCAGCCCCAGCATTTT. Its protein is CSARGGPADQPQHF.

The chain has TRBV28 and TRBJ1-2; possibly TRBD1 for D (5 bases). The CDR3 spans 14 residues. V was trimmed by 5 bases and J by 6 bases, leaving 16 bases between them. CDR1 and CDR2 from the germline V gene are MDHEN and SYDVKM. CDR3 loop: CASSQAQGFHGYTF. The DNA of the CDR3 is TGTGCCAGCAGTCAAGCTCAGGGTTTTCATGGCTACACCTTC.

This clonotype was seen repeatedly, ten times or more. The chain uses TRBV12-3 or TRBV12-4 and TRBJ1-5; a weak D match, TRBD1 (6 bases). Trimming pared 3 bases from V and 6 bases from J, leaving 9 bases between. The CDR3 is made up of 13 amino acids. CDR3 in amino acids: CASSFDRSQPQHF. The CDR3 DNA reads TGTGCCAGCAGTTTTGACAGGTCTCAGCCCCAGCATTTT.

This clonotype was observed a handful of times. The chain has TRBV4-1 and TRBJ1-1; D is perhaps TRBD1 (6 bases). Trimming stripped 0 bases from V and 10 bases from J, with 18 bases between. The CDR3 is 15 amino acids. CDR1 is MGHRA and CDR2 is YSYEKL in the germline V gene. The DNA of the CDR3 is TGCGCCAGCAGCCAAGATCGTGAAACAGGCAGGGGAGCTTTCTTT. This sequence encodes CASSQDRETGRGAFF.

This clonotype has ten or more counts. V and J are TRBV29-1 and TRBJ2-3; D is uncertain. The CDR3 covers 14 residues. Germline assignment: CDR1 SQVTM and CDR2 ANQGSEA. V lost 3 bases to trimming and J lost 0 bases, with 10 bases between them. CDR3 DNA sequence: TGCAGCGTTGAGCGCGGCGTTAGCACAGATACGCAGTATTTT. Translating gives CSVERGVSTDTQYF.

This clonotype has a count of ten or more. This chain uses TRBV3-1 with TRBJ1-1, with D uncertain. CDR1 and CDR2 from the germline V gene are LGHDT and YNNKEL (reference sequence). Trimming removed 0 bases from V and 0 bases from J, with 8 bases in between. The CDR3 has 15 amino acids. CDR3 loop: CASSQDHGMNTEAFF. The CDR3 DNA reads TGTGCCAGCAGCCAAGATCACGGCATGAACACTGAAGCTTTCTTT.

This clonotype was recorded at least ten times. V and J are TRBV24-1 and TRBJ2-5, with D possibly being TRBD1 or TRBD2 (5 bases each). The CDR3 length is 14 residues. Trimming stripped 3 bases from V and 2 bases from J, with 9 bases between. In germline, CDR1 is KGHDR, CDR2 SFDVKD. CDR3 sequence reads: CATSDGDLQETQYF. CDR3 bases: TGTGCCACCAGTGATGGGGACCTTCAAGAGACCCAGTACTTC.

J is TRBJ2-1 and V is TRBV6-6; TRBD2 aligns across 9 bases. CDR1 MNHNY and CDR2 SVGAGI come from the germline V gene (reference sequence). The CDR3 is 14 residues long. V dropped 6 bases and J dropped 7; count of bases not matched to a gene: 7. In DNA, the CDR3 is TGTGCCAGCAGGGAGCTTCTAGCGGGGAATGAGCAGTTCTTC. Its protein product is CASRELLAGNEQFF.

In its sample, this clonotype was seen a few times. One end of the junction fails to match germline, which may point to a read error. V is TRBV6-6 and J is TRBJ2-3, with 9 positions matching TRBD1. Germline values: CDR1 MNHNY, CDR2 SVGAGI (reference sequence). The CDR3 runs 16 residues. CDR3 residues: CASSYRRTGVTGTQYF. The CDR3 region has the DNA TGTGCCAGCAGTTACAGGAGGACAGGGGTCACAGGTACGCAGTATTTT.

The chain uses TRBV6-5 and TRBJ2-5, with D hard to call. The germline V gene encodes CDR1 MNHEY and CDR2 SVGAGI. V was pared by 0 bases and J by 5 bases, with 16 bases between. The CDR3 sequence is 16 residues long. The CDR3 DNA reads TGTGCCAGCAGTTACTCGACCTTCTGGTGGGTGGAGACCCAGTACTTC. It is translated as CASSYSTFWWVETQYF.

The J gene is TRBJ2-3, the V gene TRBV5-1; D possibly matches TRBD1 or TRBD2 (6 bases each). CDR1 and CDR2 (germline): SGHRS, YFSETQ. The V end lost 8 bases, the J end lost 4 bases, and 17 bases lay between the germline ends. This CDR3 has 14 amino acids. DNA of the CDR3: TGCGCCAGTTCCCGGGGGCAATCCGCAGATACGCAGTATTTT. Translating gives CASSRGQSADTQYF.

With respect to this clonotype: A clone one base away is much larger, so this may be a read error. The conserved closing phenylalanine or tryptophan is absent in this CDR3, likely reflecting a read error. The chain carries TRBV6-6 and TRBJ2-4, with D possibly TRBD1 on 5 matching bases. The germline V and J ends were trimmed by 4 bases and 7 bases, with 14 bases remaining between them. CDR1 and CDR2 from the germline V gene are MNHNY and SVGAGI (reference sequence). This CDR3 contains 14 residues. For the CDR3, the DNA is TGTGCCAGCAGTTGCTCGAGCCCAGGGAACATTCAGTACTGC. Translating gives CASSCSSPGNIQYC.

This clonotype was detected many times. This rearrangement joins TRBV7-9 to TRBJ1-2; 9 bases line up with TRBD1. The V segment lost 5 bases and the J segment 4 bases; nucleotides outside the gene matches: 5. The CDR3 consists of 14 residues. Germline V gives CDR1 SEHNR, CDR2 FQNEAQ (reference sequence). The CDR3 sequence is CASSPQGAGYGYTF. CDR3 DNA sequence: TGTGCCAGCAGCCCACAGGGGGCGGGCTATGGCTACACCTTC.

The rearrangement joins TRBV5-5 to TRBJ2-5; the match to TRBD1 covers 7 bases. Losses at the gene ends were 4 bases for V and 0 bases for J; bases not matched to a gene: 12. This CDR3 has 17 amino acids. Germline values: CDR1 SGHKS, CDR2 YYEKEE (reference sequence). CDR3: CASSMGQPEVYQETQYF. The DNA of the CDR3 is TGTGCCAGCAGCATGGGACAGCCAGAGGTTTACCAAGAGACCCAGTACTTC.

This clonotype was recorded once. A much bigger clone sits one base away, suggesting this may be a read error. The chain joins TRBV25-1 to TRBJ2-7; the D gene is possibly TRBD1 (5 bases). Germline V gene sequence: CDR1 MGHDK, CDR2 SYGVNS. V was clipped by 8 bases and J by 2 bases, with 13 bases between them. The CDR3 is 13 residues long. The CDR3 spells CASLGRVTYEQYF. The CDR3 DNA reads as TGTGCCAGCCTGGGCAGGGTAACCTACGAGCAGTACTTC.

This clonotype was recorded at least ten times. This chain links TRBV20-1 with TRBJ2-1, with 10 bases matching TRBD1. J gave up 7 bases and V 0 bases, and 6 bases lay outside the gene matches. From germline, CDR1 is DFQATT and CDR2 SNEGSKA (reference sequence). CDR3 length: 15 amino acids. CDR3 amino acids: CSARDGGTGANEQFF. The CDR3 DNA is TGCAGTGCTAGAGATGGCGGGACAGGGGCTAATGAGCAGTTCTTC.

This clonotype appeared many times. The CDR3 protein is CASSQDPGKPNYGYTF. The CDR3 DNA reads as TGCGCCAGCAGCCAAGATCCTGGTAAACCTAACTATGGCTACACCTTC. The chain has TRBV4-3 and TRBJ1-2; unclear D gene. The V gene lost 0 bases and the J gene lost 0 bases, with 11 bases spanning the gap. The CDR3 sequence is 16 residues long. Looked up from germline, CDR1 is LGHNA and CDR2 is YSLEER.

This clonotype has just a few counts. The chain links TRBV20-1 to TRBJ1-3; a weak D match, TRBD1 (5 bases). V dropped 6 bases and J dropped 4 bases, with 19 bases sitting between them. Germline loops: CDR1 DFQATT, CDR2 SNEGSKA (reference sequence). CDR3 size: 15 residues. The CDR3 sequence is CSATLGPLGGNTIYF. DNA for the CDR3: TGCAGTGCCACGTTGGGACCCTTGGGAGGAAACACCATATATTTT.

This clonotype was counted ten times or more. This chain joins TRBV7-2 and TRBJ2-5; possible D gene TRBD2, 6 bases. V was cut by 5 bases and J by 0 bases, with 13 bases left in between. Germline V lookup: CDR1 SGHTA, CDR2 FQGNSA. This CDR3 is built from 15 residues. The DNA for the CDR3 is TGTGCCAGCAGCAGGGACTTCATGTACCAAGAGACCCAGTACTTC. It is translated as CASSRDFMYQETQYF. Full variable domain (missing parts from reference TRBV7-2 and TRBJ2-5): GAGVSQSPSNKVTEKGKDVELRCDPISGHTALYWYRQSLGQGLEFLIYFQGNSAPDKSGLPSDRFSAERTGGSVSTLTIQRTQQEDSAVYLCASSRDFMYQETQYFGPGTRLLVL.

About this clonotype itself: A much larger clone sits a single nucleotide away, making a read error possible. The V call is TRBV6-1, the J call TRBJ1-2; D is unclear. CDR1 and CDR2 from the germline V gene are MNHNS and SASEGT. This CDR3 contains 15 residues. CDR3 residues: CASGEALGSLYGYTF. The CDR3 DNA reads TGTGCCAGCGGTGAAGCGCTAGGATCCTTGTATGGCTACACCTTC.

This clonotype came up many times. This chain links TRBV7-9 with TRBJ2-3; D ambiguous. Trimming left V 3 bases short and J 4 bases short, with 17 bases between. Germline V gives CDR1 SEHNR, CDR2 FQNEAQ (reference sequence). This CDR3 region has 16 residues. CDR3 coding DNA: TGTGCCAGCAGCTTGGTACAGCACCCCGCGGCAGATACGCAGTATTTT. Protein sequence: CASSLVQHPAADTQYF.

In the case of this clonotype: A much larger clone lies a single base off, so this may be a read error. The gene calls are TRBV25-1 and TRBJ2-1; D is perhaps TRBD1 or TRBD2 (5 bases each). Germline V CDR1 and CDR2: MGHDK, SYGVNS. The CDR3 runs to 13 residues. V dropped 5 bases and J dropped 8 bases, with 13 bases sitting between them. CDR3 in amino acids: CASSRGGCDEQFF. Here the CDR3 DNA reads TGTGCCAGCAGTCGGGGCGGGTGCGATGAGCAGTTCTTC.

This clonotype was seen repeatedly, ten times or more. This rearrangement joins TRBV27 to TRBJ1-2, with D possibly being TRBD1 (5 bases). Trimming left V 2 bases short and J 8 bases short, with 12 bases between. CDR1 and CDR2 from the germline V gene are MNHEY and SMNVEV (reference sequence). This CDR3 region has 13 residues. The CDR3 loop reads CASSLGSGSGYTF. The CDR3 coding sequence is TGTGCCAGCAGTTTAGGGTCAGGGAGCGGCTACACCTTC.

This sequence joins TRBV20-1 and TRBJ2-5, with TRBD2 identical over 7 bases. This CDR3 spans 16 amino acids. The germline V gene encodes CDR1 DFQATT and CDR2 SNEGSKA (reference sequence). V lost 5 bases, J lost 0 bases, and 12 bases stayed unmatched. DNA for the CDR3: TGCAGTGCTCTTAACTCGAGGGAGGGGTACCAAGAGACCCAGTACTTC. Residues: CSALNSREGYQETQYF.

This clonotype was counted many times. The V gene is TRBV29-1, the J gene TRBJ1-2, with 9 nucleotides matching TRBD1. This CDR3 is 12 amino acids long. Germline-derived CDR1 and CDR2 are SQVTM and ANQGSEA. Trimming cost V 5 bases and J 4 bases; bases outside gene matches: 2. The CDR3 protein is CSVMTGGYGYTF. The CDR3 bases are TGCAGCGTTATGACAGGGGGCTATGGCTACACCTTC. Full variable domain (remainder filled in from reference TRBV29-1 and TRBJ1-2): SAVISQKPSRDICQRGTSLTIQCQVDSQVTMMFWYRQQPGQSLTLIATANQGSEATYESGFVIDKFPISRPNLTFSTLTVSNMSPEDSSIYLCSVMTGGYGYTFGSGTRLTVV.